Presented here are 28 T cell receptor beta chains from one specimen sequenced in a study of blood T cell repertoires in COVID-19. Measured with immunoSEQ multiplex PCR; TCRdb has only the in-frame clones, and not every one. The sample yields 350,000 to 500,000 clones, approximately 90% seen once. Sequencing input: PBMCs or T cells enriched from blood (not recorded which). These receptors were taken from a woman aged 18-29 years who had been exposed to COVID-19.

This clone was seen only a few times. The CDR3 is CASSRDRGLTNTEAFF. In DNA form, the CDR3 reads TGTGCCAGCAGCCGGGACAGGGGGCTAACGAACACTGAAGCTTTCTTT. The rearrangement joins TRBV5-4 to TRBJ1-1; TRBD1 aligns across 12 bases. The V gene end was trimmed by 4 bases and the J gene end by 1 base; junction bases not matched to a gene: 5. The germline V gene has CDR1 SGHNT and CDR2 YYREEE (reference sequence). This CDR3 has 16 amino acids. Full variable domain (outside the CDR3, taken from reference TRBV5-4 and TRBJ1-1): ETGVTQSPTHLIKTRGQQVTLRCSSQSGHNTVSWYQQALGQGPQFIFQYYREEENGRGNFPPRFSGLQFPNYSSELNVNALELDDSALYLCASSRDRGLTNTEAFFGQGTRLTVV.

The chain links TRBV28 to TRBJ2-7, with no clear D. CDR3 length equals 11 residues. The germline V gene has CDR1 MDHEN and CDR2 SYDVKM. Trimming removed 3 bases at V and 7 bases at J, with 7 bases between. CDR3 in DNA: TGTGCCAGCAGTTTGGCAAGAGAGCAGTACTTC. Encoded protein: CASSLAREQYF.

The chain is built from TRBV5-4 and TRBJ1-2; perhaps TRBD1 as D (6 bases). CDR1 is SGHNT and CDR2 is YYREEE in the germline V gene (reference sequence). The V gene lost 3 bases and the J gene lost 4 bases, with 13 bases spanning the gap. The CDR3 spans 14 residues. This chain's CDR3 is CASSSNRDLYGYTF. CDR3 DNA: TGTGCCAGCAGCTCCAACAGGGACCTCTATGGCTACACCTTC.

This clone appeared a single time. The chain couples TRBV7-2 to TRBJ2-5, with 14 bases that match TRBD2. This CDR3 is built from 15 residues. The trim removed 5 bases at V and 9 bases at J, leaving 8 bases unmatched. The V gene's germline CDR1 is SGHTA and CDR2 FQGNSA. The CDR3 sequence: CASSPGLAGAMAQYF. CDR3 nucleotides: TGTGCCAGCAGCCCGGGACTAGCGGGAGCTATGGCCCAGTACTTC.

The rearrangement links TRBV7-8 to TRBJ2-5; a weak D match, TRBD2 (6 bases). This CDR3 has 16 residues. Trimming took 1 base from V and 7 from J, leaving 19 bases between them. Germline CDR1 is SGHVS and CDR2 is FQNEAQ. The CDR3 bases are TGTGCCAGCAGCTTAGTGGAATCGGGCGGGGCTGGGACCCAGTACTTC. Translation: CASSLVESGGAGTQYF.

DNA of the CDR3: TGCGCCAGCAGCTTCTTCTCGGGAACGGGATCCGAGCAGTACTTC. Its translation is CASSFFSGTGSEQYF. V gene TRBV5-1 combines with J gene TRBJ2-7; D possibly corresponds to TRBD2 (5 bases). Germline assignment: CDR1 SGHRS and CDR2 YFSETQ. The ends were cut back, 2 bases at V and 6 bases at J, with 18 bases in the middle. The CDR3 totals 15 residues.

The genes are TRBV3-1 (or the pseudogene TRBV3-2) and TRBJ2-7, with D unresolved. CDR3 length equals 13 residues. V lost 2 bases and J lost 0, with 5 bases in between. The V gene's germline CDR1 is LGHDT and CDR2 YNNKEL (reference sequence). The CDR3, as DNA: TGTGCCAGCAGCCAACACGGCTCCTACGAGCAGTACTTC. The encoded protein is CASSQHGSYEQYF.

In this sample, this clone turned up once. The CDR3 bases are TGCGCCAGCAGCCGAGAGCGGGAGATCGCTTATGAGCAGTACTTC. It is translated as CASSREREIAYEQYF. The chain is built from TRBV5-1 and TRBJ2-7; 8 nucleotides agree with TRBD2. J gave up 7 bases and V 4 bases, and 13 bases lay outside the gene matches. The CDR3 runs to 15 residues. Germline assignment: CDR1 SGHRS and CDR2 YFSETQ.

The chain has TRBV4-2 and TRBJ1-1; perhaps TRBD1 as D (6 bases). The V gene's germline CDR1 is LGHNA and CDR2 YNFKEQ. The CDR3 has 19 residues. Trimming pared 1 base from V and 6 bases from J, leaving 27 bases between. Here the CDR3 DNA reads TGTGCCAGCAGCCAAGCGGGGGGCCTTACCCTTTCTCGAGGAGCTGAAGCTTTCTTT. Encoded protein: CASSQAGGLTLSRGAEAFF.

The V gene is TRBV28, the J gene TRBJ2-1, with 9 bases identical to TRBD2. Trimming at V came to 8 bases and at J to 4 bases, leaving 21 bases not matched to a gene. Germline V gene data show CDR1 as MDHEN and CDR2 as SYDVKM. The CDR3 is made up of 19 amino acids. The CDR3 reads CASLSVQEGRLAGYNEQFF. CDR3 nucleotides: TGTGCCAGCCTATCGGTTCAGGAGGGGAGGCTAGCGGGATACAATGAGCAGTTCTTC.

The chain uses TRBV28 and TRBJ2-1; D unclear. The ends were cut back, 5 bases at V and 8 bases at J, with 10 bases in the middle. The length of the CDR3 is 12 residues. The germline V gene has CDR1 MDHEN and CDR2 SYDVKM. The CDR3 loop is CASSPDWHEQFF. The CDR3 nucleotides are TGTGCCAGCAGTCCAGACTGGCATGAGCAGTTCTTC.

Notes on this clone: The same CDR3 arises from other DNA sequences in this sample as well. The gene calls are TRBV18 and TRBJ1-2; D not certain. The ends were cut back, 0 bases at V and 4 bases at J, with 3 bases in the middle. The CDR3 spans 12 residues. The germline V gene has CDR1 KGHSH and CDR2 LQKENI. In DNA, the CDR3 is TGTGCCAGCTCACCACCCAGCTATGGCTACACCTTC. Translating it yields CASSPPSYGYTF.

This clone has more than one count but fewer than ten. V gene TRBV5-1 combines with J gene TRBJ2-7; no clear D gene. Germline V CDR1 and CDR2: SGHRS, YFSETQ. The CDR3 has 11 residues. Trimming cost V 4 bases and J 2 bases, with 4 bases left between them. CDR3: CASSTAYEQYF. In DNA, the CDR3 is TGCGCCAGCAGCACTGCCTACGAGCAGTACTTC.

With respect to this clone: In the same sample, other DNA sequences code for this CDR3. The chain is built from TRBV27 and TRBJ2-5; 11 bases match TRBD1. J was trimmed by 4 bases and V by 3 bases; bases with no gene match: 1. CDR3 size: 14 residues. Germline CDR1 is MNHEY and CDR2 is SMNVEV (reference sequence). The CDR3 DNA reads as TGTGCCAGCAGTTTGGGGACAGGGGGAGAGACCCAGTACTTC. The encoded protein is CASSLGTGGETQYF.

The CDR3 region has the DNA TGTGCCAGCAGCCAAGATCTATTCTCGGGAGGTCTCTCTGGAAACACCATATATTTT. Translation: CASSQDLFSGGLSGNTIYF. The V call is TRBV4-2, the J call TRBJ1-3, with no clear D. Per germline, CDR1 LGHNA and CDR2 YNFKEQ. Trimming shortened V by 0 bases and J by 0 bases, and 18 bases separated the two germline ends. CDR3 length: 19 residues.

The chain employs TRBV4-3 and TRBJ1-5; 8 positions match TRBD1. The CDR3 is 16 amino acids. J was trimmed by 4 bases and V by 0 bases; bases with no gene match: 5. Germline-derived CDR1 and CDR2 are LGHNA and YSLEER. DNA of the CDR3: TGCGCCAGCAGCCAAGACCTCGGACAGGGAAATCAGCCCCAGCATTTT. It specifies CASSQDLGQGNQPQHF.

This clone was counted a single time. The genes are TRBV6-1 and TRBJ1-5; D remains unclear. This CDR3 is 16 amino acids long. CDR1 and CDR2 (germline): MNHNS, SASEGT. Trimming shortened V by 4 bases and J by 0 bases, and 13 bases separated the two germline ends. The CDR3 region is CASSATAAPSNQPQHF. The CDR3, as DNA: TGTGCCAGCAGTGCGACGGCGGCCCCTAGCAATCAGCCCCAGCATTTT.

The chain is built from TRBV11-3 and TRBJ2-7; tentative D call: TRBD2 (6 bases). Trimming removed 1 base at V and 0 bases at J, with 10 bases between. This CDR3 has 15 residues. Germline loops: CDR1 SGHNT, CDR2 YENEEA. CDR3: CASSLAPGSSYEQYF. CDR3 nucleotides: TGTGCCAGCAGCTTAGCGCCCGGGAGCTCCTACGAGCAGTACTTC.

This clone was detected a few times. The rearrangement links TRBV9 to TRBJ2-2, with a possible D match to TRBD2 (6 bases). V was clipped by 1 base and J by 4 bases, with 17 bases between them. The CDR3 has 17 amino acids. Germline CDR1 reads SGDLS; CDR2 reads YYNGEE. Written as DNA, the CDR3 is TGTGCCAGCAGCGTATCCGTGCGGGACGTCGGCACCGGGGAGCTGTTTTTT. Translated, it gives CASSVSVRDVGTGELFF.

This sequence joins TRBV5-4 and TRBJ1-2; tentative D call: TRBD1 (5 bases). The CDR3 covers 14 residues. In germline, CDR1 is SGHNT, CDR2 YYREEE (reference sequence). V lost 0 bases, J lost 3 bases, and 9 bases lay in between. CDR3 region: CASSLGLRDYGYTF. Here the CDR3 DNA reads TGTGCCAGCAGCTTGGGCCTCAGGGACTATGGCTACACCTTC.

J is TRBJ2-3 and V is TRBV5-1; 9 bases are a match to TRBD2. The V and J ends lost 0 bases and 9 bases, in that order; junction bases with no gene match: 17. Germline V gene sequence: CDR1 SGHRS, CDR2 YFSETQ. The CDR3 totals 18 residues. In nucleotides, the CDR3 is TGCGCCAGCAGCTTGGGGGGTCTTGCTAGCGGGGCCCCACGGACGCAGTATTTT. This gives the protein CASSLGGLASGAPRTQYF.

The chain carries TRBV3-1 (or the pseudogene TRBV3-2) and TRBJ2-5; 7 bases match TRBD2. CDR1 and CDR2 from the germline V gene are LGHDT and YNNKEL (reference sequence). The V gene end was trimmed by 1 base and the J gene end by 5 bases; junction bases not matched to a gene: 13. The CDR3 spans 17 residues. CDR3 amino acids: CASSQGSGLAVAETQYF. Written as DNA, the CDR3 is TGTGCCAGCAGCCAAGGATCGGGGCTAGCGGTAGCGGAGACCCAGTACTTC.

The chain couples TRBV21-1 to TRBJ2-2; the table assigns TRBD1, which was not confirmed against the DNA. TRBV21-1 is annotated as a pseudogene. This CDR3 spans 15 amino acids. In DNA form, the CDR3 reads TGTGCACCCCGCAGGCTATCCCAGAACACCGGGGAGCTGTTTTTT. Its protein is CAPRRLSQNTGELFF.

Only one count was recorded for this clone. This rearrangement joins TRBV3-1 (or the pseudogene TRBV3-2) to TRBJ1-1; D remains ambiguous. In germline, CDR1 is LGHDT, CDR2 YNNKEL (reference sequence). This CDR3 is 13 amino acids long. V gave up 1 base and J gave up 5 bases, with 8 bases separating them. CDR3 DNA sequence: TGTGCCAGCAGCCAAGTGGGCAGAACTGAAGCTTTCTTT. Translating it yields CASSQVGRTEAFF.

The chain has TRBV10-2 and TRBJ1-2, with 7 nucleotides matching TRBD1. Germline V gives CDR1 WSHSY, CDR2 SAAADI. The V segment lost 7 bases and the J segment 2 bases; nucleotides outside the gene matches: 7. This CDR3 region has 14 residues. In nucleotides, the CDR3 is TGCGCCAGCACCGCGACAGGGAGGAACTATGGCTACACCTTC. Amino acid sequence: CASTATGRNYGYTF.

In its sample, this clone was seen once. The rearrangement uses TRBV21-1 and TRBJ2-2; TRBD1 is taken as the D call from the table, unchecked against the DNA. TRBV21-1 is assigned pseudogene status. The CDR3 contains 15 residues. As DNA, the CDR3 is TGTGCCAGCATCGGGGGGAGACAGGGGTCCGGGGAGCTGTTTTTT. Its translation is CASIGGRQGSGELFF.

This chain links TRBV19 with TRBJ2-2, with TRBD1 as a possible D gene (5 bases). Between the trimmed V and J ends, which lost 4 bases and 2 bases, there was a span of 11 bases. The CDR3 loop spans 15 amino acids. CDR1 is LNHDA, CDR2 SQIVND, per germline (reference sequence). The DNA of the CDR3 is TGTGCCAGTAGTAGGGCAGGGCTAAACACCGGGGAGCTGTTTTTT. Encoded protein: CASSRAGLNTGELFF.

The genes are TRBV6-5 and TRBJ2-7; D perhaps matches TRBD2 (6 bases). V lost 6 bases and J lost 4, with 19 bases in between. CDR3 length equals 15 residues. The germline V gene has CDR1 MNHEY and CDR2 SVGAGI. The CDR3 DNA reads TGTGCCAGCAGCGACCCGTACGGGGGATCGTACGAGCAGTACTTC. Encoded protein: CASSDPYGGSYEQYF.